This T cell receptor beta chain was recovered during a study of beta chain features in type 1 diabetes. Study-wide results and limits: Type 1 diabetes patients had VDJ junctions that carried fewer insertions and more deletions.

cDNA synthesis used the whole RNA isolate, giving expressed TCRB sequences. TCRdb's table, derived via immunoSEQ multiplex PCR, lists solely in-frame clones and lacks some. The repertoire has about 220,000 clones, 11% of them found once; the top ten carry 1% to 1.5%. Germline-derived CDR1 and CDR2 are MNHNS and SASEGT. The CDR3 totals 11 residues. The germline V and J ends were trimmed by 1 base and 15 bases, with 11 bases remaining between them. This clone was seen more than once but under ten times. What it binds is unknown. The gene calls are TRBV6-1 and TRBJ2-3; D ambiguous. Sequenced: central memory CD4+ T cells from blood. This receptor was taken from a man aged 18 to 29 in good health. This CDR3 reads CASSEGDWSYF. Written as DNA, the CDR3 is TGTGCCAGCAGTGAAGGAGACTGGAGTTATTTT.